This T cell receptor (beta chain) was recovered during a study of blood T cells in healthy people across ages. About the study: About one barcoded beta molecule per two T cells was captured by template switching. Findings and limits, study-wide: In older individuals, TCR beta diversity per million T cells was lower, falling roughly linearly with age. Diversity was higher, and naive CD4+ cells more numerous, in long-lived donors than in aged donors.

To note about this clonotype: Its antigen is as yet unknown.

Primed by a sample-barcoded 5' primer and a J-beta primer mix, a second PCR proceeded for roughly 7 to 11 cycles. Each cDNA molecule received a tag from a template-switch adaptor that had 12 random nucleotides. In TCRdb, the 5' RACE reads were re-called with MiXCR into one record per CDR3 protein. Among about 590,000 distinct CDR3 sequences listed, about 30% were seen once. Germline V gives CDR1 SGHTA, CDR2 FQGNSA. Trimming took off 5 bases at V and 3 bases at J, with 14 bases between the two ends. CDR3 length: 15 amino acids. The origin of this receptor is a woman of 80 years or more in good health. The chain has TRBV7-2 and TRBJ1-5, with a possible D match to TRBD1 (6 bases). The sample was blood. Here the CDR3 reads CASSEGGTLNQPQHF. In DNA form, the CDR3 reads TGTGCCAGCAGCGAGGGGGGGACCCTCAATCAGCCCCAGCATTTT.